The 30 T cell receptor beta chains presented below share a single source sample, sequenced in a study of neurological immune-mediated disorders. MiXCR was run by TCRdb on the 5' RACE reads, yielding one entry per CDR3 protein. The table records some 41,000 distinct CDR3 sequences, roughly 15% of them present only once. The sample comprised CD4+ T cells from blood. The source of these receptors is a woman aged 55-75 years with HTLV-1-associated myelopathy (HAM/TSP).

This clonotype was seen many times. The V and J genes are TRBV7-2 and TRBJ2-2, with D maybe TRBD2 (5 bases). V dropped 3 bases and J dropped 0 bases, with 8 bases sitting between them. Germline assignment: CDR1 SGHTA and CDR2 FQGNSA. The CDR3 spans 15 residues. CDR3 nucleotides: TGTGCCAGCAGCTTGGACTCCCCGAACACCGGGGAGCTGTTTTTT. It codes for CASSLDSPNTGELFF.

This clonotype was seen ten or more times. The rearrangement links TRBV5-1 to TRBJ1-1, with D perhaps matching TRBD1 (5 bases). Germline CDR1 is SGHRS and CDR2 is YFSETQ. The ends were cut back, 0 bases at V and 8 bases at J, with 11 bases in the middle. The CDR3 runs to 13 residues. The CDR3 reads CASSLGRQLEAFF. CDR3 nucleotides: TGCGCCAGCAGCTTGGGGAGACAGCTAGAAGCTTTCTTT.

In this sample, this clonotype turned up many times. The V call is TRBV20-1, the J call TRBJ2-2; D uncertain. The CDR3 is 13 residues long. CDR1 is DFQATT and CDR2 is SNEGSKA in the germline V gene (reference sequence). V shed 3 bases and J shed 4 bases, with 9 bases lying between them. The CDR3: CSARYQTTGELFF. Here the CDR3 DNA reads TGCAGTGCTAGGTACCAGACCACCGGGGAGCTGTTTTTT.

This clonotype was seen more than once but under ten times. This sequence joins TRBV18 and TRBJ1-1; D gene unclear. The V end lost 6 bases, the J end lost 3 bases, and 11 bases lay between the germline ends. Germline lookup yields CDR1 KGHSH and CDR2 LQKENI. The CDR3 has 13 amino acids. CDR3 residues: CASSRRGDTEAFF. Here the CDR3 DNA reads TGTGCCAGCTCGCGGAGAGGCGACACTGAAGCTTTCTTT. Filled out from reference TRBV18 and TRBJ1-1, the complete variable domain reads NAGVMQNPRHLVRRRGQEARLRCSPMKGHSHVYWYRQLPEEGLKFMVYLQKENIIDESGMPKERFSAEFPKEGPSILRIQQVVRGDSAAYFCASSRRGDTEAFFGQGTRLTVV.

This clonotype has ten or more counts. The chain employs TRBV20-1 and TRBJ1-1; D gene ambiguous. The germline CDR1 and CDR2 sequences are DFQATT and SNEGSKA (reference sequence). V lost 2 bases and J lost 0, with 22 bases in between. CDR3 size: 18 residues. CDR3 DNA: TGCAGTGCTAGACCTCCAGGCGCATCCACCCCCATGAACACTGAAGCTTTCTTT. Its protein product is CSARPPGASTPMNTEAFF.

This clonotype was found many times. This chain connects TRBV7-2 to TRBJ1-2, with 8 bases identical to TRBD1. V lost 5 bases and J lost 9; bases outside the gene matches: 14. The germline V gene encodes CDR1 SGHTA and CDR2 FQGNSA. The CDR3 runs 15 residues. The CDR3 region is CASSPPRDRLSSYTF. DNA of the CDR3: TGTGCCAGCAGCCCGCCTCGGGACAGGCTCTCTAGCTACACCTTC.

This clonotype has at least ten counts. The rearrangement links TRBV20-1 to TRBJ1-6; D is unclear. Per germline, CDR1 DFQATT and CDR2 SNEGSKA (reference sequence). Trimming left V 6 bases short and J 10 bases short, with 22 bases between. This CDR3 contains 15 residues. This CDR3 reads CSAGEVVGGESPLHF. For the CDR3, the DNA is TGCAGTGCGGGAGAGGTCGTCGGCGGTGAGTCACCCCTCCACTTT.

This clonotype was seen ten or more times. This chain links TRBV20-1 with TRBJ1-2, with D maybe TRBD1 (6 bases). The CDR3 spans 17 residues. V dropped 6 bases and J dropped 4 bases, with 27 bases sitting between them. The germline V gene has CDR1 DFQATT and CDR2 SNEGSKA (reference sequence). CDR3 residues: CSARAQGSLLTRYGYTF. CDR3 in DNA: TGCAGTGCCCGAGCACAGGGATCACTCCTCACACGCTATGGCTACACCTTC.

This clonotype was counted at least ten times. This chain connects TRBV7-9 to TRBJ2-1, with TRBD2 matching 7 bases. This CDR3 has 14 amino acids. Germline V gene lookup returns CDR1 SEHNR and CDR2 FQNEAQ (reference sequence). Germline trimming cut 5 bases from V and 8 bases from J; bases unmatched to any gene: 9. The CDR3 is CASSPGRGSYEQFF. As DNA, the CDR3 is TGTGCCAGCAGCCCTGGGCGGGGGTCCTATGAGCAGTTCTTC.

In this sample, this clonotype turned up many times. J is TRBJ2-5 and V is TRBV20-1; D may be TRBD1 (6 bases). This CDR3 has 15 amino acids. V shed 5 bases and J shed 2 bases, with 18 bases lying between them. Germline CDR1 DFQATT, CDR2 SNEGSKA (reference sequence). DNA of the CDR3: TGCAGTGCTGCCCGCACAGGGACGGGTCAAGAGACCCAGTACTTC. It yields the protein CSAARTGTGQETQYF.

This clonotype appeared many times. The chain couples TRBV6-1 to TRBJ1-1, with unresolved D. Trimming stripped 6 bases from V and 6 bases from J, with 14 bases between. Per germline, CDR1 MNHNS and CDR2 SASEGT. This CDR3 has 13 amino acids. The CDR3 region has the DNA TGTGCCAGCAGACCCTCCTCGGCCCCTGAAGCTTTCTTT. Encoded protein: CASRPSSAPEAFF.

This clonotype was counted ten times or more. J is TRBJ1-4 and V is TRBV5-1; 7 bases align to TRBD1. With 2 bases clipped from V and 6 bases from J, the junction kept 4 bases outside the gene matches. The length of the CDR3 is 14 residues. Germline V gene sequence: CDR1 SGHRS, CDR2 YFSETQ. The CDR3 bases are TGCGCCAGCAGCTTCAGGGGGGAGGATGAAAAACTGTTTTTT. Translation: CASSFRGEDEKLFF.

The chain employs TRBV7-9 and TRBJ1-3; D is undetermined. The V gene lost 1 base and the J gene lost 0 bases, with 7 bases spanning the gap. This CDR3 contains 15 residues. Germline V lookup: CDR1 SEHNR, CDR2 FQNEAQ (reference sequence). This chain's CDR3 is CASSLGRNSGNTIYF. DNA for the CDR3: TGTGCCAGCAGCTTAGGGCGGAACTCTGGAAACACCATATATTTT.

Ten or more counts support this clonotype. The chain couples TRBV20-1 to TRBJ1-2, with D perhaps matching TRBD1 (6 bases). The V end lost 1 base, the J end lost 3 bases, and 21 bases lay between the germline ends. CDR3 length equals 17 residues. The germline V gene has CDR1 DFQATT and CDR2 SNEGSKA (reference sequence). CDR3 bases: TGCAGTGCTAGAGTTGAGGCAGGGGAGTCTTGGGACTATGGCTACACCTTC. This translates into CSARVEAGESWDYGYTF.

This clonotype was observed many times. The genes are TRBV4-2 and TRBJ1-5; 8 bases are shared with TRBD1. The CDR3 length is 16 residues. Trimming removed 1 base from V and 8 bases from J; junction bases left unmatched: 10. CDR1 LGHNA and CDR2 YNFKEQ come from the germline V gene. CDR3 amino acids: CASSQGAAGGQEPQHF. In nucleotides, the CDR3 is TGTGCCAGCAGCCAAGGGGCGGCAGGGGGCCAGGAGCCCCAGCATTTT.

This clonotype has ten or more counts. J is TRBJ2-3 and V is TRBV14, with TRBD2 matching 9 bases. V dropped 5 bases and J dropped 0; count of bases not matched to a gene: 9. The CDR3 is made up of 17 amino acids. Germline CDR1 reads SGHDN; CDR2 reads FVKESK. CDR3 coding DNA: TGTGCCAGCAGCTCCCGGACTAGCGCCTGGAGCACAGATACGCAGTATTTT. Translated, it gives CASSSRTSAWSTDTQYF.

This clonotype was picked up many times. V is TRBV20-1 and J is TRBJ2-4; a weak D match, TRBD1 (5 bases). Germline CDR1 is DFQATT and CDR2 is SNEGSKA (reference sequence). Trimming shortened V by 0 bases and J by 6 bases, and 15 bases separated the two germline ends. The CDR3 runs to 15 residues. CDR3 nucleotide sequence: TGCAGTGCTAGAGATACAGGACGGCCCACAAACATTCAGTACTTC. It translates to CSARDTGRPTNIQYF.

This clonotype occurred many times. CDR3 protein: CASSPTVVYNEQFF. The CDR3 coding sequence is TGTGCCAGCAGCCCGACCGTGGTCTACAATGAGCAGTTCTTC. V gene TRBV5-6 combines with J gene TRBJ2-1; no definite D call. This CDR3 has 14 residues. Trimming took 4 bases from V and 3 from J, leaving 11 bases between them. Germline V CDR1 and CDR2: SGHDT, YYEEEE. Supplemented by reference TRBV5-6 and TRBJ2-1, the full variable domain reads DAGVTQSPTHLIKTRGQQVTLRCSPKSGHDTVSWYQQALGQGPQFIFQYYEEEERQRGNFPDRFSGHQFPNYSSELNVNALLLGDSALYLCASSPTVVYNEQFFGPGTRLTVL.

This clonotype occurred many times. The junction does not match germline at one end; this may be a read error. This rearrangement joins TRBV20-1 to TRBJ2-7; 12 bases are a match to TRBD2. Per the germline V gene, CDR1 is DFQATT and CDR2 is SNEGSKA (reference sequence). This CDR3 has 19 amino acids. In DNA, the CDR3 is TGCGGTGCTCTGAAACCGGGACTAGCGGGTACTCGGGTCTCCTACGAGCAGTACTTC. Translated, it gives CGALKPGLAGTRVSYEQYF.

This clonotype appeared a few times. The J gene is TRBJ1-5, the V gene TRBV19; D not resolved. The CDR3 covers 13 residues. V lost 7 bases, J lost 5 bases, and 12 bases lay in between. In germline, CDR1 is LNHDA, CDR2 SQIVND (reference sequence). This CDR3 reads CASTSSNHQPQHF. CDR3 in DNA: TGTGCCAGTACCAGCTCTAATCATCAGCCCCAGCATTTT.

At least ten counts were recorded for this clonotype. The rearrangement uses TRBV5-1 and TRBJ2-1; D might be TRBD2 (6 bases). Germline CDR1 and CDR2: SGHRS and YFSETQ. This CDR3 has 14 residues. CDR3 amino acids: CASRELPSYNEQFF. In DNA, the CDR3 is TGCGCTAGCCGGGAGCTCCCCTCCTACAATGAGCAGTTCTTC.

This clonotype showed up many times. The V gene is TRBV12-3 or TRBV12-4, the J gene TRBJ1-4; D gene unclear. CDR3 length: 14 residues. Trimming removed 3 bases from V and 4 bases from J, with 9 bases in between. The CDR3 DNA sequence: TGTGCCAGCAGTTTGGCTGGGAATAATGAAAAACTGTTTTTT. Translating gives CASSLAGNNEKLFF.

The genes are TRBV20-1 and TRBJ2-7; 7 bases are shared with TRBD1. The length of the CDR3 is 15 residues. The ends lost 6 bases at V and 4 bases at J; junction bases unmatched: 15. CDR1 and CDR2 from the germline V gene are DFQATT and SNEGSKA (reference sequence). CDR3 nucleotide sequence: TGCAGTGCACACCTCCGGGCCAGGGGGAAATACGAGCAGTACTTC. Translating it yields CSAHLRARGKYEQYF.

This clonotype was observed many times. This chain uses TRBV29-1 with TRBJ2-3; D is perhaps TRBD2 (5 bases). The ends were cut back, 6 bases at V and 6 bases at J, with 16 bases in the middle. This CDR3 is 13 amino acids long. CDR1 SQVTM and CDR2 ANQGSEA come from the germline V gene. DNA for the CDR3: TGCAGCGTCTTGGTGACGGGATCCGATACGCAGTATTTT. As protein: CSVLVTGSDTQYF.

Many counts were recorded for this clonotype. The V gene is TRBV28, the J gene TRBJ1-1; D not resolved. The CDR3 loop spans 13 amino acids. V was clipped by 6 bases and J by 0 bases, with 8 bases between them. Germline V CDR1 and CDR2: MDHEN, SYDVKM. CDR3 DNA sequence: TGTGCCAGCAGGGTCGGTTTGAACACTGAAGCTTTCTTT. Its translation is CASRVGLNTEAFF.

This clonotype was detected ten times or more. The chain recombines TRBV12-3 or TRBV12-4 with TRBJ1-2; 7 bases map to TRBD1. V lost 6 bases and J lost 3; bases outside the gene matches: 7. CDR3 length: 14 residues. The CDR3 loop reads CASSRAGQHYGYTF. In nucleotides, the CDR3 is TGTGCCAGCAGCCGGGCGGGACAGCACTATGGCTACACCTTC.

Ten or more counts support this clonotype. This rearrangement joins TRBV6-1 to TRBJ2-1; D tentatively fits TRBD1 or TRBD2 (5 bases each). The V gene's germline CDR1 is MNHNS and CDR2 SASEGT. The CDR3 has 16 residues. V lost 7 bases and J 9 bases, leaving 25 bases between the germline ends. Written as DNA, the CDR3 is TGTGCCAGCACCACAATGGGGCGAACTAGATCGGGTGAGCAGTTCTTC. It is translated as CASTTMGRTRSGEQFF.

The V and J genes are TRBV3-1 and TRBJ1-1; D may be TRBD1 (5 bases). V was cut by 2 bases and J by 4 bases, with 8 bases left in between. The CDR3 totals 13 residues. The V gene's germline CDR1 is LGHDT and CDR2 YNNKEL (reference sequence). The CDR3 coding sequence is TGTGCCAGCAGCCAACAAGGGACCACTGAAGCTTTCTTT. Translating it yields CASSQQGTTEAFF.

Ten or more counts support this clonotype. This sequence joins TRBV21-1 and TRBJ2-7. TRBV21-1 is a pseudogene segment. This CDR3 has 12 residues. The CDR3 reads CASPTPNYEQYF. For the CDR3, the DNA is TGTGCCAGCCCGACACCCAACTACGAGCAGTACTTC.

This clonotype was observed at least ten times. CDR3 sequence reads: CASSLKTSWGPDTQYF. CDR3 DNA sequence: TGTGCCAGCAGCTTAAAAACTAGTTGGGGCCCAGATACGCAGTATTTT. This chain links TRBV7-2 with TRBJ2-3, with D perhaps matching TRBD1 or TRBD2 (5 bases each). The germline CDR1 and CDR2 sequences are SGHTA and FQGNSA. V lost 2 bases and J 4 bases, leaving 16 bases between the germline ends. CDR3 size: 16 residues.